What follows is one TCR beta chain and its context. What antigen it recognizes has not been identified. Per-nucleotide qualities are absent, and no much larger clonotype sits a single base away. The entry originates in a study of T cell changes during pregnancy in multiple sclerosis (dated by TCRdb to between 2019 and 2020). Study-level background: The study examined how the T cell repertoire changed over the course of pregnancy in women with multiple sclerosis.

Library method: the immunoSEQ multiplex PCR assay. TCRdb carries this immuneACCESS record with in-frame sequences only. Its versions omit some clonotypes, under half of them owing to an unresolved V gene in the studies checked, with the rest unexplained. This sample has over 85,000 clones in its table, and 90% to 95% of those were observed once. Around 1.8% of the sample goes to the ten largest clones. The CDR3 has 14 amino acids, counting the end cysteine and phenylalanine. The only DNA kept is the CDR3, 42 bases in frame from the first base. Reading the germline V gene gives CDR1 MDHEN and CDR2 SYDVKM. Germline trimming: 7 bases from V, 7 bases from J; junction bases outside gene matches: 5.

This specimen consisted of peripheral blood, obtained after pregnancy. The chain employs TRBV28 and TRBJ2-3; 13 bases in between match TRBD2. This receptor was obtained from a female donor in good health, enrolled as a control in a pregnancy study. This receptor carries the CDR3 CASKTSGGIYTQYF. At the DNA level, the sequence is TGTGCCAGCAAGACTAGCGGGGGGATTTATACGCAGTATTTT.